The 12 T cell receptor beta chains listed next were all sequenced from one sample in a study of glioma-infiltrating T cells after dendritic cell vaccination. The sample's time point: after dendritic cell vaccination, including at tumor progression/relapse. Generated by immunoSEQ multiplex PCR, the TCRdb table keeps only in-frame clones and is missing some. The data contain about 91,000 clones, approximately 78% of them singletons. The sequencing here drew on blood, taken after dendritic cell vaccination. The receptors stem from a human donor with glioblastoma.

The V gene is TRBV19, the J gene TRBJ1-4, with D perhaps matching TRBD1 (5 bases). V was shortened by 8 bases and J by 6 bases, with 13 bases between the two germline ends. This CDR3 region has 13 residues. The V gene's germline CDR1 is LNHDA and CDR2 SQIVND (reference sequence). CDR3 bases: TGTGCCAGTGGGGGGGTTCTCGATGAAAAACTGTTTTTT. It specifies CASGGVLDEKLFF.

The chain uses TRBV4-1 and TRBJ2-5; possible D gene TRBD2, 6 bases. Deletions cut 6 bases from V and 5 bases from J, with 13 bases between. This CDR3 is 13 amino acids long. Germline V gene sequence: CDR1 MGHRA, CDR2 YSYEKL. CDR3: CASSPGSWETQYF. CDR3 nucleotides: TGCGCCAGCAGTCCCGGGAGCTGGGAGACCCAGTACTTC.

The rearrangement joins TRBV7-8 to TRBJ2-7, with 10 bases aligning to TRBD1. Per the germline V gene, CDR1 is SGHVS and CDR2 is FQNEAQ. The CDR3 loop spans 13 amino acids. V lost 5 bases, J lost 3 bases, and 1 base stayed unmatched. CDR3 residues: CASSRDRGYEQYF. The CDR3 region has the DNA TGTGCCAGCAGCCGGGACAGGGGCTACGAGCAGTACTTC.

V is TRBV4-2 and J is TRBJ1-1; D is unclear. V was pared by 1 base and J by 3 bases, with 6 bases between. The CDR3 covers 13 residues. Germline lookup yields CDR1 LGHNA and CDR2 YNFKEQ. CDR3 residues: CASSQGADTEAFF. CDR3 nucleotides: TGTGCCAGCAGCCAAGGGGCAGACACTGAAGCTTTCTTT.

As DNA, the CDR3 is TGTGCCAGTAGTATCCCAGGGGTTCATGGCTACACCTTC. It translates to CASSIPGVHGYTF. The chain combines TRBV19 with TRBJ1-2, with D possibly TRBD1 on 6 matching bases. V dropped 3 bases and J dropped 6 bases, with 11 bases sitting between them. This CDR3 region has 13 residues. Germline CDR1 is LNHDA and CDR2 is SQIVND (reference sequence). Full variable domain (remainder filled in from reference TRBV19 and TRBJ1-2): DGGITQSPKYLFRKEGQNVTLSCEQNLNHDAMYWYRQDPGQGLRLIYYSQIVNDFQKGDIAEGYSVSREKKESFPLTVTSAQKNPTAFYLCASSIPGVHGYTFGSGTRLTVV.

The chain links TRBV19 to TRBJ2-3, with TRBD1 identical over 8 bases. From germline, CDR1 is LNHDA and CDR2 SQIVND (reference sequence). The CDR3 loop spans 13 amino acids. Trimming at V came to 8 bases and at J to 2 bases, leaving 3 bases not matched to a gene. Here the CDR3 DNA reads TGTGCCAGTCGGACAGGGAACACAGATACGCAGTATTTT. Residues: CASRTGNTDTQYF. Full variable domain (outside the CDR3, taken from reference TRBV19 and TRBJ2-3): DGGITQSPKYLFRKEGQNVTLSCEQNLNHDAMYWYRQDPGQGLRLIYYSQIVNDFQKGDIAEGYSVSREKKESFPLTVTSAQKNPTAFYLCASRTGNTDTQYFGPGTRLTVL.

This clone has just one count. The rearrangement joins TRBV10-1 to TRBJ2-2; 9 bases map to TRBD1. With V trimmed by 3 bases and J by 5 bases, 10 bases remained unmatched. The CDR3 is 17 amino acids. CDR1 and CDR2 (germline): WNHNN, SYGVQD (reference sequence). DNA of the CDR3: TGCGCCAGCAGTGAAAGACCCACAGGGGGCGCAACCGGGGAGCTGTTTTTT. Protein: CASSERPTGGATGELFF.

J is TRBJ1-1 and V is TRBV2, with 9 bases lining up with TRBD1. In germline, CDR1 is SNHLY, CDR2 FYNNEI. The CDR3 length is 12 residues. V shed 5 bases, J shed 10 bases, and the junction held 5 bases outside the gene matches. CDR3 DNA sequence: TGTGCCAGCAGTACCGACAGGGGGGGAGCTTTCTTT. Protein sequence: CASSTDRGGAFF. The full variable domain, completed using reference TRBV2 and TRBJ1-1, is EPEVTQTPSHQVTQMGQEVILRCVPISNHLYFYWYRQILGQKVEFLVSFYNNEISEKSEIFDDQFSVERPDGSNFTLKIRSTKLEDSAMYFCASSTDRGGAFFGQGTRLTVV.

The genes are TRBV4-1 and TRBJ1-1, with unresolved D. V gave up 8 bases and J gave up 0 bases, with 16 bases separating them. Germline CDR1 MGHRA, CDR2 YSYEKL. The CDR3 covers 15 residues. The CDR3 loop is CASYSGGQLNTEAFF. The CDR3 nucleotides read TGCGCCAGCTACTCGGGAGGGCAGCTGAACACTGAAGCTTTCTTT.

The chain couples TRBV7-6 to TRBJ2-1, with D possibly matching TRBD2 (6 bases). Germline V gene data show CDR1 as SGHVS and CDR2 as FNYEAQ. This CDR3 has 17 residues. V was cut by 5 bases and J by 0 bases, with 17 bases left in between. This CDR3 reads CASSPRVGGSSYNEQFF. The CDR3 DNA is TGTGCCAGCAGCCCTCGGGTGGGGGGAAGCTCCTACAATGAGCAGTTCTTC.

The J gene is TRBJ1-5, the V gene TRBV15; D uncertain. Germline CDR1 reads LNHNV; CDR2 reads YYDKDF (reference sequence). The CDR3 has 16 amino acids. V was cut by 0 bases and J by 6 bases, with 15 bases left in between. The CDR3 protein is CATSRDSAGRGQPQHF. The CDR3 coding sequence is TGTGCCACCAGCAGAGACAGCGCGGGAAGAGGTCAGCCCCAGCATTTT.

The CDR3 nucleotides read TGTGCCAGCAGCTTAAGGCGGGGCCCTCACGAGCAGTACGTC. Its translation: CASSLRRGPHEQYV. The J gene is TRBJ2-7, the V gene TRBV11-2, with TRBD2 as a possible D gene (6 bases). The germline V gene encodes CDR1 SGHAT and CDR2 FQNNGV. The V end lost 2 bases, the J end lost 5 bases, and 13 bases lay between the germline ends. CDR3 size: 14 residues.